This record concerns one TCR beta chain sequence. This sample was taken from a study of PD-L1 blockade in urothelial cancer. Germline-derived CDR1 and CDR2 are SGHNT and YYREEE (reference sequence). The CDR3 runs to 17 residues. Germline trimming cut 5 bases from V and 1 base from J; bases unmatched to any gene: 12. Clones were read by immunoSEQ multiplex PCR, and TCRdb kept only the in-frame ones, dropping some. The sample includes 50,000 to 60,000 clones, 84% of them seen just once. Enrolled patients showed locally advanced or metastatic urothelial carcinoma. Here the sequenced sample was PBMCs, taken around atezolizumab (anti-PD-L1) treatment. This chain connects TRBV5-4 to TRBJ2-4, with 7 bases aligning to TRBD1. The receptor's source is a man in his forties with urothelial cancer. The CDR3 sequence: CASRSDRVEGAKNIQYF. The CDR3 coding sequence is TGTGCCAGCAGAAGTGACAGGGTTGAGGGGGCCAAAAACATTCAGTACTTC.